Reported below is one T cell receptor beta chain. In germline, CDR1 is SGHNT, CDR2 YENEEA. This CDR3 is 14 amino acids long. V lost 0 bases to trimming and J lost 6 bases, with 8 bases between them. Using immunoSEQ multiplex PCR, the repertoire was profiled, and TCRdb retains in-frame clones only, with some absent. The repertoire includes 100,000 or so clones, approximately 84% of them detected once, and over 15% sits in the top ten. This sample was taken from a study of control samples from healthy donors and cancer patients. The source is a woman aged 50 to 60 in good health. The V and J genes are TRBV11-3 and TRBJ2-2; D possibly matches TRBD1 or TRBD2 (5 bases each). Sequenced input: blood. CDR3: CASSLDSGPGELFF. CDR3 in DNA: TGTGCCAGCAGCTTAGATTCGGGGCCCGGGGAGCTGTTTTTT.